This T cell receptor (beta chain) comes out of a study of cytomegalovirus exposure and HLA in healthy donors. Study-wide points: Indistinguishable V segments, including TRBV6-2 and TRBV6-3, were excluded. In a later analysis, HLA-associated TCR beta chains were more clonally expanded than equally common others.

As regards this clone: Antigen specificity is unknown.

Researchers ran the PCR with 60 Vbeta and 13 Jbeta primers. Assay used: immunoSEQ multiplex PCR; TCRdb lists only in-frame clones, some missing. The table has over 150,000 clones, 80% seen once. The CDR3 is 19 amino acids. V lost 4 bases and J lost 0; bases outside the gene matches: 15. Germline V gene sequence: CDR1 SGHRS, CDR2 YFSETQ. The sequenced sample was PBMCs. This sequence joins TRBV5-1 and TRBJ2-3, with TRBD1 identical over 9 bases. The origin of this receptor is a man aged 25 to 45 in good health and CMV-seropositive. CDR3 in amino acids: CASSTYIPGQGTSTDTQYF. As DNA, the CDR3 is TGCGCCAGCAGCACTTACATACCGGGACAGGGAACTAGCACAGATACGCAGTATTTT.